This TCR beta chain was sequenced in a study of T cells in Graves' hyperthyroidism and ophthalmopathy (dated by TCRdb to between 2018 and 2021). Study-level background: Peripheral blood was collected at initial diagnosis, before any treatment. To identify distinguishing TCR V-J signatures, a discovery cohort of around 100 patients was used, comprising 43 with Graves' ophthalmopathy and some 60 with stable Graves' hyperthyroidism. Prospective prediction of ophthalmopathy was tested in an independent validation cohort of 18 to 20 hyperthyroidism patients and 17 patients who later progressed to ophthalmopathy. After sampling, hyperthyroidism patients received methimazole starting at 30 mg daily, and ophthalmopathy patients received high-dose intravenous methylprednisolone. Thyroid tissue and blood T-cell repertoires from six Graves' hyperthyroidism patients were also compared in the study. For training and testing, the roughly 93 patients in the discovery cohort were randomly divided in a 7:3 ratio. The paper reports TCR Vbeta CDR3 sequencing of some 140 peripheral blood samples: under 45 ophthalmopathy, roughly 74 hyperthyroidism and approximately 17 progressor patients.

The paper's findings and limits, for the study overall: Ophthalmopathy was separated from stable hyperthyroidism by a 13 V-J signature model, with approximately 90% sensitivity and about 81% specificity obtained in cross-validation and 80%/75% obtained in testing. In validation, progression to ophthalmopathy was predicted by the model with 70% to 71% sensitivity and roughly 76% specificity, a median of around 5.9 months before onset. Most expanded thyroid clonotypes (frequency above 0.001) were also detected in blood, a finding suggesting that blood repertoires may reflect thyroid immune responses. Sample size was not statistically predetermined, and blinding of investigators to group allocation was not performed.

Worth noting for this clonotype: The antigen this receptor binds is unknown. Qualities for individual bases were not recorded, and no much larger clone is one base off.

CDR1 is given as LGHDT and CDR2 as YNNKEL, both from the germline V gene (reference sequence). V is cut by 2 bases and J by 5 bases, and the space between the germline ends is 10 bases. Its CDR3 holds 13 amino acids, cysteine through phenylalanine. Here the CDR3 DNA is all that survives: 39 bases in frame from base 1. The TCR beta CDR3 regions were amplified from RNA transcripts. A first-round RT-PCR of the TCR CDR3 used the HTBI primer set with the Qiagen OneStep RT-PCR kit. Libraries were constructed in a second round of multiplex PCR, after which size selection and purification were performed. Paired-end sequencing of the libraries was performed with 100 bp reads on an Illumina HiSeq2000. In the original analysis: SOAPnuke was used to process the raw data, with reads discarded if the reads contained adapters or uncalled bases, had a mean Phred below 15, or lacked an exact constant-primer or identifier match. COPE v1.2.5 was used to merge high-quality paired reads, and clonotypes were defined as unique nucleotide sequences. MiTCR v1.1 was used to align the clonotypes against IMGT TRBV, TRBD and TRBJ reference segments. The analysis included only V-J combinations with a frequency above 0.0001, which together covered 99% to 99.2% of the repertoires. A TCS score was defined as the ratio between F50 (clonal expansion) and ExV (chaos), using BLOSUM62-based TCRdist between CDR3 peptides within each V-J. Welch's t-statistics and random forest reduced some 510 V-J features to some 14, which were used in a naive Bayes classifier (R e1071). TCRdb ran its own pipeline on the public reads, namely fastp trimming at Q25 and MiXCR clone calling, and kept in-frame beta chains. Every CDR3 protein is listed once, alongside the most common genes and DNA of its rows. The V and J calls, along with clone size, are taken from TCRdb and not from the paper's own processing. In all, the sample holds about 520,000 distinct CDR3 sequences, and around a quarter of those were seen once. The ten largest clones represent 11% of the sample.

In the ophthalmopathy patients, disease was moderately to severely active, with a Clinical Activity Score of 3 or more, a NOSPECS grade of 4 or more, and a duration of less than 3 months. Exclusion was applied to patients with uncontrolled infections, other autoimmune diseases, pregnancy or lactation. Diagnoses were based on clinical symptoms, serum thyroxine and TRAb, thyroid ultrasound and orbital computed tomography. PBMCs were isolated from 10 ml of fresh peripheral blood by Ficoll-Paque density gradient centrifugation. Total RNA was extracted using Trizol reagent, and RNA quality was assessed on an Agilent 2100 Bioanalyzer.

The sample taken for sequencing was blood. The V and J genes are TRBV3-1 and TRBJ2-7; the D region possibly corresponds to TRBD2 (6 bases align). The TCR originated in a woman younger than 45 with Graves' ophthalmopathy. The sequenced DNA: TGTGCCAGCAGCCAAATTCCTAGCGACGAGCAGTACTTC. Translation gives CASSQIPSDEQYF.